The TCR beta chain under discussion was sequenced for a study of T cells after yellow fever vaccination. Looking at the study overall: With SMART-Seq v4 Ultra Low Input, the fractions containing low cell numbers were prepared.

TCRdb independently ran MiXCR on the 5' RACE reads; one entry per CDR3 protein. The data contain about 210,000 distinct CDR3 sequences, 2.5% to 3.5% of them seen just once; the ten biggest clones take up 3.2%. Germline loops: CDR1 MNHEY, CDR2 SVGAGI. There are 15 residues in the CDR3. V was trimmed by 3 bases and J by 6 bases, leaving 14 bases between them. This clonotype has ten or more counts. This chain uses TRBV6-5 with TRBJ2-2, with D maybe TRBD1 (5 bases). This specimen was CD4+ T cells sorted from PBMCs, taken 10 days after the yellow fever booster vaccination. This TCR came from a man aged 18-30 years who received the YFV17D yellow fever vaccine. The CDR3, as DNA: TGTGCCAGCAGTTATTCAGGGCGGCGCCCCGGGGAGCTGTTTTTT. Translating gives CASSYSGRRPGELFF.